These 25 T cell receptor beta chains came from one sample sequenced in a study of CD8 T cells in ankylosing spondylitis. MiXCR, applied by TCRdb to the 5' RACE reads, yields one record per CDR3 protein. The data contain around 160,000 distinct CDR3 sequences, approximately 10% of them seen just once; the ten biggest clones take up 25% to 35%. Sequences were obtained from blood, either unsorted or a sorted T cell fraction (not recorded which). The receptors come from a male donor with ankylosing spondylitis or in good health (not recorded which).

This clonotype was counted ten times or more. In nucleotides, the CDR3 is TGTGCCAGCAGTTTTTCAGGACCCAATTCACCCCTCCACTTT. This translates into CASSFSGPNSPLHF. The chain couples TRBV12-3 or TRBV12-4 to TRBJ1-6; no reliable D call. Trimming stripped 3 bases from V and 7 bases from J, with 10 bases between. CDR3 length: 14 residues.

Only a few counts were recorded for this clonotype. The V call is TRBV5-5, the J call TRBJ2-5, with D possibly called TRBD1 or TRBD2 (5 bases each). V was trimmed by 2 bases and J by 1 base, leaving 6 bases between them. The CDR3 extends over 13 amino acids. The V gene's germline CDR1 is SGHKS and CDR2 YYEKEE (reference sequence). As DNA, the CDR3 is TGTGCCAGCAGCTTCGGGACCCAAGAGACCCAGTACTTC. This sequence encodes CASSFGTQETQYF.

The table lists this clonotype with many counts. J is TRBJ1-4 and V is TRBV5-1; no firm D call. The V end lost 2 bases, the J end lost 5 bases, and 16 bases lay between the germline ends. CDR3 size: 16 residues. Germline CDR1 and CDR2: SGHRS and YFSETQ. The CDR3 DNA is TGCGCCAGCAGCTTTTCGGGTAATGCGGGGAATGAAAAACTGTTTTTT. It is translated as CASSFSGNAGNEKLFF.

V is TRBV5-8 and J is TRBJ1-4; 8 bases map to TRBD1. The CDR3 runs 16 residues. V trimming: 3 bases; J trimming: 7 bases; junction bases outside the gene matches: 11. Germline V gives CDR1 SGHTS, CDR2 YDEGEE. The CDR3: CASSSYRGSLSEKLFF. In DNA, the CDR3 is TGTGCCAGCAGCTCCTACAGGGGGAGTTTGAGTGAAAAACTGTTTTTT.

In its sample, this clonotype was seen many times. This sequence joins TRBV2 and TRBJ2-7; D remains unclear. Germline CDR1 is SNHLY and CDR2 is FYNNEI. V lost 10 bases to trimming and J lost 0 bases, with 13 bases between them. The CDR3 spans 13 residues. CDR3 amino acids: CATKRAFSYEQYF. The CDR3 nucleotides are TGTGCCACCAAAAGAGCCTTCTCCTACGAGCAGTACTTC.

This clonotype was seen repeatedly, ten times or more. The chain combines TRBV6-1 with TRBJ2-5, with D possibly called TRBD1 or TRBD2 (5 bases each). V was trimmed by 6 bases and J by 2 bases, leaving 16 bases between them. Germline lookup yields CDR1 MNHNS and CDR2 SASEGT. There are 15 residues in the CDR3. The CDR3 protein is CASRTRSGRQETQYF. Here the CDR3 DNA reads TGTGCCAGCAGAACTAGATCGGGACGGCAAGAGACCCAGTACTTC.

This clonotype was seen repeatedly, ten times or more. The chain carries TRBV5-1 and TRBJ2-5; D gene uncertain. Trimming removed 4 bases at V and 6 bases at J, with 19 bases between. Germline CDR1 is SGHRS and CDR2 is YFSETQ. The CDR3 totals 15 residues. The CDR3 nucleotides are TGCGCCAGCAGCCCCAGTGGCCTTTCGACCCAGACCCAGTACTTC. Protein: CASSPSGLSTQTQYF.

The chain carries TRBV5-5 and TRBJ1-2; 7 bases agree with TRBD1. The CDR3 sequence is 15 residues long. Germline V gene sequence: CDR1 SGHKS, CDR2 YYEKEE (reference sequence). The V segment lost 4 bases and the J segment 0 bases; nucleotides outside the gene matches: 6. The CDR3 reads CASSIRQGTNYGYTF. The CDR3 region has the DNA TGTGCCAGCAGCATCAGACAGGGAACTAACTATGGCTACACCTTC.

This clonotype was seen at least ten times. The J gene is TRBJ1-1, the V gene TRBV5-4; D remains unclear. The CDR3 extends over 14 amino acids. The ends were cut back, 4 bases at V and 1 base at J, with 11 bases in the middle. Germline assignment: CDR1 SGHNT and CDR2 YYREEE (reference sequence). The CDR3 bases are TGTGCCAGCAGCCCCCCCCAGGCGAACACTGAAGCTTTCTTT. Translating gives CASSPPQANTEAFF.

This clonotype was counted at least ten times. The chain employs TRBV4-3 and TRBJ1-4; D remains ambiguous. V lost 1 base to trimming and J lost 8 bases, with 11 bases between them. CDR1 and CDR2 (germline): LGHNA, YSLEER. The CDR3 is 14 amino acids. The DNA of the CDR3 is TGCGCCAGCAGCCAAGCGTGGCAGGAAGAAAAACTGTTTTTT. It translates to CASSQAWQEEKLFF.

CDR3 DNA: TGTGCCAGCAGCTTAGGCCCTAGCGGGAGTACTAATGAGCAGTTCTTC. It encodes CASSLGPSGSTNEQFF. V gene TRBV11-2 combines with J gene TRBJ2-1; 10 bases agree with TRBD2. The germline CDR1 and CDR2 sequences are SGHAT and FQNNGV. This CDR3 has 16 residues. The ends lost 1 base at V and 7 bases at J; junction bases unmatched: 7.

A few counts support this clonotype. CDR3 nucleotide sequence: TGCGCCAGCAGCTTGGAGAGGATCCCCGGGGAGCTGTTTTTT. Translation: CASSLERIPGELFF. The chain has TRBV5-1 and TRBJ2-2; D gene uncertain. The germline CDR1 and CDR2 sequences are SGHRS and YFSETQ. The V and J ends lost 0 bases and 6 bases respectively, with 9 bases between them. The CDR3 runs 14 residues.

This clonotype has just a few counts. J is TRBJ2-7 and V is TRBV5-1, with TRBD2 identical over 8 bases. CDR1 is SGHRS, CDR2 YFSETQ, per germline. The CDR3 is made up of 14 amino acids. Trimming at V came to 3 bases and at J to 3 bases, leaving 5 bases not matched to a gene. CDR3 DNA sequence: TGCGCCAGCAGCTACCAGACTAGCGACTACGAGCAGTACTTC. This translates into CASSYQTSDYEQYF.

The J gene is TRBJ2-3, the V gene TRBV3-1, with a possible D match to TRBD2 (6 bases). V was trimmed by 4 bases and J by 0 bases, leaving 14 bases between them. Germline V gene lookup returns CDR1 LGHDT and CDR2 YNNKEL (reference sequence). This CDR3 is 16 amino acids long. The CDR3 coding sequence is TGTGCCAGCAGCCCGCGGGGACGGCAAAGCACAGATACGCAGTATTTT. This codes for CASSPRGRQSTDTQYF.

The chain uses TRBV10-3 and TRBJ2-1; D is undetermined. The CDR3 is 13 residues long. V was clipped by 2 bases and J by 4 bases, with 6 bases between them. The germline gives CDR1 ENHRY, CDR2 SYGVKD. The CDR3 here is CAISEGQYNEQFF. The CDR3 DNA sequence: TGTGCCATCAGTGAGGGCCAATACAATGAGCAGTTCTTC.

The chain is built from TRBV29-1 and TRBJ2-5; possible D gene TRBD1, 6 bases. Trimming took off 0 bases at V and 2 bases at J, with 16 bases between the two ends. CDR1 and CDR2 (germline): SQVTM, ANQGSEA. The CDR3 consists of 16 residues. The CDR3 protein is CSVEDRTGPIQETQYF. CDR3 DNA sequence: TGCAGCGTTGAAGATCGTACAGGGCCAATTCAAGAGACCCAGTACTTC.

In its sample, this clonotype was seen a few times. V gene TRBV28 combines with J gene TRBJ1-5; the D gene is possibly TRBD1 (5 bases). The CDR3 runs 13 residues. Germline values: CDR1 MDHEN, CDR2 SYDVKM. Trimming cost V 6 bases and J 7 bases, with 13 bases left between them. In DNA form, the CDR3 reads TGTGCCAGCAGGGAGACAGAGAGACAGCCCCAGCATTTT. The encoded protein is CASRETERQPQHF.

Only a few counts were recorded for this clonotype. This chain links TRBV11-2 with TRBJ2-1; 8 positions match TRBD2. This CDR3 region has 15 residues. Germline assignment: CDR1 SGHAT and CDR2 FQNNGV. The junction had 4 bases not matched to a gene; V was cut back by 2 bases and J by 4 bases. This CDR3 reads CASSLTASGYNEQFF. The CDR3 DNA follows: TGTGCCAGCAGCTTAACGGCTAGCGGGTACAATGAGCAGTTCTTC.

The table lists this clonotype with a few counts. The rearrangement links TRBV9 to TRBJ1-6, with D possibly matching TRBD1 (5 bases). Germline-derived CDR1 and CDR2 are SGDLS and YYNGEE. The CDR3 totals 14 residues. The germline V and J ends were trimmed by 4 bases and 7 bases, with 12 bases remaining between them. CDR3 nucleotides: TGTGCCAGCAGCCTTCGACGGGACAATTCACCCCTCCACTTT. This codes for CASSLRRDNSPLHF. Full variable domain (outside the CDR3, taken from reference TRBV9 and TRBJ1-6): DSGVTQTPKHLITATGQRVTLRCSPRSGDLSVYWYQQSLDQGLQFLIQYYNGEERAKGNILERFSAQQFPDLHSELNLSSLELGDSALYFCASSLRRDNSPLHFGNGTRLTVT.

V is TRBV12-3 or TRBV12-4 and J is TRBJ1-6; D is perhaps TRBD1 (5 bases). This CDR3 has 15 amino acids. With 6 bases removed from V and 8 bases from J, the gap between germline ends came to 17 bases. CDR3: CASRPDRTSYSPLHF. The CDR3 bases are TGTGCCAGCAGACCTGACAGAACTTCCTATTCACCCCTCCACTTT.

This clonotype was seen more than once but under ten times. The chain carries TRBV6-5 and TRBJ2-7, with D unresolved. Germline CDR1 reads MNHEY; CDR2 reads SVGAGI. Trimming removed 3 bases from V and 5 bases from J, with 8 bases in between. The CDR3 is 12 residues long. The CDR3 spells CASSYGTDEQYF. In nucleotides, the CDR3 is TGTGCCAGCAGTTATGGAACCGACGAGCAGTACTTC.

This clonotype was seen at least ten times. This sequence joins TRBV20-1 and TRBJ2-7, with D possibly TRBD2 on 6 matching bases. The V and J ends lost 2 bases and 0 bases respectively, with 14 bases between them. Per the germline V gene, CDR1 is DFQATT and CDR2 is SNEGSKA (reference sequence). This CDR3 contains 15 residues. This CDR3 reads CSARPLASSSYEQYF. The DNA for the CDR3 is TGCAGTGCTAGACCGCTAGCGTCGAGCTCCTACGAGCAGTACTTC.

This clonotype has a count of ten or more. The rearrangement joins TRBV4-1 to TRBJ2-1; 9 nucleotides line up with TRBD2. Germline V gene data show CDR1 as MGHRA and CDR2 as YSYEKL. The junction had 0 bases not matched to a gene; V was cut back by 1 base and J by 2 bases. The length of the CDR3 is 15 residues. The chain's CDR3 is CASSQVAGAYNEQFF. CDR3 DNA sequence: TGCGCCAGCAGCCAAGTAGCGGGAGCCTACAATGAGCAGTTCTTC.

This clonotype was observed many times. The chain uses TRBV15 and TRBJ2-3; possibly TRBD1 for D (6 bases). V lost 3 bases to trimming and J lost 1 base, with 11 bases between them. CDR1 LNHNV and CDR2 YYDKDF come from the germline V gene (reference sequence). The CDR3 length is 15 residues. In DNA form, the CDR3 reads TGTGCCACCAGCAGGGGGGCCGGGGGCACAGATACGCAGTATTTT. Its translation: CATSRGAGGTDTQYF.

This clonotype was observed at least ten times. V is TRBV10-2 and J is TRBJ2-3, with 10 nucleotides matching TRBD2. This CDR3 region has 16 residues. The trim removed 4 bases at V and 0 bases at J, leaving 4 bases unmatched. Germline loops: CDR1 WSHSY, CDR2 SAAADI. The CDR3 region is CASSVLAGPSTDTQYF. CDR3 DNA sequence: TGCGCCAGCAGTGTACTAGCGGGACCTAGCACAGATACGCAGTATTTT.